This T cell receptor beta chain was observed in a study of shared clonotypes between healthy human individuals. At the level of the study: Donors were a couple of women and a few men aged 18 to 49.

Assay used: immunoSEQ multiplex PCR; TCRdb lists only in-frame clones, some missing. The table records over 750,000 clones, around 96% of them present only once. Comments on this clone: Its cognate antigen is unknown.

Overall study findings and caveats: Non-shared clonotypes displayed generation probabilities falling below those of clonotypes present in all four donors.

There are 13 residues in the CDR3. V shed 6 bases and J shed 7 bases, with 13 bases lying between them. The germline gives CDR1 SGHTA, CDR2 FQGNSA. CD45RO-negative, CCR7-selected cells formed the naive CD8 fraction, which excluded terminally differentiated effector memory CD45RA+ cells. The chain couples TRBV7-2 to TRBJ2-1; D uncertain. The source material was naive CD8+ T cells sorted from blood. This sequence originates from a man between 25 and 39 years old in good health. DNA for the CDR3: TGTGCCAGCAGTTTTTCGGGCAGAAATGAGCAGTTCTTC. This gives the protein CASSFSGRNEQFF. Drawing the rest from reference TRBV7-2 and TRBJ2-1, the complete variable domain is GAGVSQSPSNKVTEKGKDVELRCDPISGHTALYWYRQSLGQGLEFLIYFQGNSAPDKSGLPSDRFSAERTGGSVSTLTIQRTQQEDSAVYLCASSFSGRNEQFFGPGTRLTVL.